The rows below give T cell receptor beta chains drawn from one sample of a study of Ad26.COV2.S vaccination and SARS-CoV-2 variants. This table comes from immunoSEQ multiplex PCR, and its TCRdb copy is limited to in-frame clones, with some not included. The sample has around 450,000 clones; about 91% are singletons. This sample comprised peripheral blood, obtained in a trial of Ad26.COV2.S vaccine versus placebo. The receptors originated from a person between 18 and 65 years old who received the Ad26.COV2.S COVID-19 vaccine or a placebo. Each CDR3 is given with its conserved first and last residue. D genes are given only for firm matches.

V gene: TRBV5-6
J gene: TRBJ1-3
D gene: .
CDR3 protein: CASSLGEDSGNTIYF

V gene: TRBV11-1
J gene: TRBJ2-1
D gene: .
CDR3 protein: CASSPEPYYRLIEQFF

V gene: TRBV18
J gene: TRBJ2-3
D gene: TRBD1
CDR3 protein: CASSPTGGGADTQYF

V gene: TRBV18
J gene: TRBJ1-2
D gene: .
CDR3 protein: CASSPLQGYGYTF

V gene: TRBV11-2
J gene: TRBJ2-3
D gene: TRBD2
CDR3 protein: CASSLDGLAGGDTQYF

V gene: TRBV6-5
J gene: TRBJ1-2
D gene: .
CDR3 protein: CASSQHRPYGYTF

V gene: TRBV7-9
J gene: TRBJ2-7
D gene: .
CDR3 protein: CASSPSGVGFYEQYF

V gene: TRBV7-2
J gene: TRBJ1-5
D gene: TRBD1
CDR3 protein: CASRRDRDQPQHF

V gene: TRBV6-1
J gene: TRBJ2-2
D gene: TRBD2
CDR3 protein: CASSGLAGGNTGELFF

V gene: TRBV6-2/TRBV6-3
J gene: TRBJ2-2
D gene: .
CDR3 protein: CASSYRASTGELFF

V gene: TRBV7-8
J gene: TRBJ1-5
D gene: .
CDR3 protein: CASSLRPPEYSNQPQHF

V gene: TRBV21-1
J gene: TRBJ1-1
D gene: .
CDR3 protein: CASSKTGGDGCTEAFF

V gene: TRBV13
J gene: TRBJ2-1
D gene: TRBD2
CDR3 protein: CASSHGTSGTPLMYNEQFF

V gene: TRBV6-5
J gene: TRBJ1-3
D gene: .
CDR3 protein: CASTRVNSGNTIYF

V gene: TRBV7-2
J gene: TRBJ1-1
D gene: .
CDR3 protein: CASSLVFRGYTEAFF

V gene: TRBV2
J gene: TRBJ2-7
D gene: TRBD2
CDR3 protein: CASRIYREGRQYF

V gene: TRBV7-8
J gene: TRBJ1-5
D gene: TRBD1
CDR3 protein: CASSSGQLNQPQHF

V gene: TRBV7-9
J gene: TRBJ2-2
D gene: .
CDR3 protein: CASSFEGPGELFF

V gene: TRBV7-6
J gene: TRBJ1-3
D gene: .
CDR3 protein: CASSQTGSGNTIYF

V gene: TRBV4-2
J gene: TRBJ2-5
D gene: .
CDR3 protein: CASSQDMRSWETQYF

V gene: TRBV4-2
J gene: TRBJ2-2
D gene: .
CDR3 protein: CASSQEGRGITGELFF

V gene: TRBV10-3
J gene: TRBJ2-1
D gene: .
CDR3 protein: CAIREERTNEQFF

V gene: TRBV6-5
J gene: TRBJ1-1
D gene: .
CDR3 protein: CASSPIGSYTEAFF

V gene: TRBV19
J gene: TRBJ2-7
D gene: .
CDR3 protein: CASSESRYEQYF

V gene: TRBV27
J gene: TRBJ1-5
D gene: TRBD1
CDR3 protein: CASSHGQGDKPQHF

V gene: TRBV11-3
J gene: TRBJ2-2
D gene: TRBD1
CDR3 protein: CASSTGATVNTGELFF

V gene: TRBV15
J gene: TRBJ2-1
D gene: TRBD2
CDR3 protein: CATARSGSGYEQFF

V gene: TRBV29-1
J gene: TRBJ2-5
D gene: .
CDR3 protein: CSVTRVEQETQYF

V gene: TRBV7-3
J gene: TRBJ2-5
D gene: .
CDR3 protein: CASSSRSGETQYF